Presented here are 21 T cell receptor beta chains from one specimen sequenced in a study of blood T cell repertoires in COVID-19. Assay used: immunoSEQ multiplex PCR; TCRdb lists only in-frame clones, some missing. The sample lists over 200,000 clones, around 88% occurring once. The sequenced material came from peripheral blood. Source of these receptors: a woman aged 25 to 39 who had recovered from COVID-19.

The chain couples TRBV6-5 to TRBJ2-7, with TRBD2 matching over 10 bases. The CDR3 is 14 amino acids. V was pared by 10 bases and J by 0 bases, with 6 bases of the junction left unmatched. Germline assignment: CDR1 MNHEY and CDR2 SVGAGI. The CDR3 loop reads CATHGLADSYEQYF. The DNA for the CDR3 is TGTGCCACTCACGGACTAGCGGACTCCTACGAGCAGTACTTC.

Turning to this clone: The same CDR3 also results from other DNA sequences found in this sample. CDR3 protein: CASSPRGDTQYF. The CDR3 DNA reads as TGTGCCAGCTCACCAAGGGGAGATACGCAGTATTTT. J is TRBJ2-3 and V is TRBV18, with a possible D match to TRBD1 (5 bases). Germline V gene lookup returns CDR1 KGHSH and CDR2 LQKENI. Trimming pared 2 bases from V and 5 bases from J, leaving 5 bases between. The CDR3 is 12 residues long.

The chain employs TRBV6-6 and TRBJ2-3, with 7 nucleotides matching TRBD2. This CDR3 has 16 amino acids. Germline CDR1 and CDR2: MNHNY and SVGAGI (reference sequence). The ends lost 4 bases at V and 4 bases at J; junction bases unmatched: 11. The chain's CDR3 is CASSLTPRLAPDTQYF. CDR3 nucleotide sequence: TGTGCCAGCAGTTTAACCCCCCGACTAGCCCCAGATACGCAGTATTTT.

The chain uses TRBV5-1 and TRBJ1-1; D uncertain. V lost 1 base and J 0 bases, leaving 7 bases between the germline ends. CDR3 size: 14 residues. Germline loops: CDR1 SGHRS, CDR2 YFSETQ. CDR3 sequence: CASSLTYLNTEAFF. The CDR3 coding sequence is TGCGCCAGCAGCTTGACTTATCTGAACACTGAAGCTTTCTTT. Filled out from reference TRBV5-1 and TRBJ1-1, the complete variable domain reads KAGVTQTPRYLIKTRGQQVTLSCSPISGHRSVSWYQQTPGQGLQFLFEYFSETQRNKGNFPGRFSGRQFSNSRSEMNVSTLELGDSALYLCASSLTYLNTEAFFGQGTRLTVV.

The chain couples TRBV6-5 to TRBJ2-7; 9 nucleotides line up with TRBD1. The length of the CDR3 is 15 residues. Germline values: CDR1 MNHEY, CDR2 SVGAGI. Unmatched junction bases numbered 2, after V lost 2 bases and J lost 0 bases. CDR3 nucleotides: TGTGCCAGCAGTTACGGGACAGGGAGCTCCTACGAGCAGTACTTC. Protein product: CASSYGTGSSYEQYF.

The CDR3 loop is CASSIWQVNQPQHF. The CDR3 DNA reads as TGTGCCAGTAGTATATGGCAGGTCAATCAGCCCCAGCATTTT. The V and J genes are TRBV19 and TRBJ1-5; D gene unclear. The V and J ends lost 2 bases and 3 bases respectively, with 8 bases between them. This CDR3 has 14 residues. The germline CDR1 and CDR2 sequences are LNHDA and SQIVND (reference sequence).

The chain combines TRBV3-1 (or the pseudogene TRBV3-2) with TRBJ2-3, with a weak D call TRBD2 (6 bases). The CDR3 runs to 19 residues. Germline V gene lookup returns CDR1 LGHDT and CDR2 YNNKEL (reference sequence). V dropped 0 bases and J dropped 5 bases, with 24 bases sitting between them. The CDR3 region is CASSQDLKGLALEIDTQYF. DNA for the CDR3: TGTGCCAGCAGCCAAGATTTGAAGGGACTCGCACTCGAGATAGATACGCAGTATTTT.

The rearrangement links TRBV6-5 to TRBJ1-1; TRBD1 agrees at 7 bases. The CDR3 is 14 residues long. The junction had 5 bases not matched to a gene; V was cut back by 2 bases and J by 5 bases. From germline, CDR1 is MNHEY and CDR2 SVGAGI. CDR3 sequence: CASSYDRVVTEAFF. As DNA, the CDR3 is TGTGCCAGCAGTTACGACAGGGTTGTTACTGAAGCTTTCTTT.

The chain uses TRBV3-1 (or the pseudogene TRBV3-2) and TRBJ2-5; 8 positions match TRBD2. Germline loops: CDR1 LGHDT, CDR2 YNNKEL (reference sequence). This CDR3 spans 14 amino acids. V shed 4 bases, J shed 5 bases, and the junction held 6 bases outside the gene matches. The CDR3 is CASSLGLVGETQYF. The CDR3 DNA follows: TGTGCCAGCAGCCTGGGACTAGTGGGGGAGACCCAGTACTTC.

J is TRBJ2-2 and V is TRBV5-1, with TRBD2 identical over 14 bases. V lost 4 bases and J lost 5; bases outside the gene matches: 4. Germline CDR1 is SGHRS and CDR2 is YFSETQ. The length of the CDR3 is 16 residues. This chain's CDR3 is CASSGGLAGATGELFF. In DNA, the CDR3 is TGCGCCAGCAGCGGGGGACTAGCGGGAGCTACCGGGGAGCTGTTTTTT.

The chain recombines TRBV9 with TRBJ2-3; 9 bases agree with TRBD2. Germline assignment: CDR1 SGDLS and CDR2 YYNGEE. The CDR3 has 17 residues. The V and J ends lost 6 bases and 3 bases, in that order; junction bases with no gene match: 14. The CDR3, as DNA: TGTGCCAGCACTGGGGCGGGGGGGCCGGTCGTTACAGATACGCAGTATTTT. This sequence encodes CASTGAGGPVVTDTQYF.

The chain combines TRBV6-5 with TRBJ2-7, with 8 bases lining up with TRBD1. Germline values: CDR1 MNHEY, CDR2 SVGAGI. V trimming: 8 bases; J trimming: 0 bases; junction bases outside the gene matches: 6. The CDR3 consists of 14 residues. The CDR3 region has the DNA TGTGCCAGCCATGACAGGGGCGGCTCCTACGAGCAGTACTTC. It specifies CASHDRGGSYEQYF.

The genes are TRBV6-1 and TRBJ2-5, with D perhaps TRBD1 (6 bases). The CDR3 covers 16 residues. The V end lost 2 bases, the J end lost 0 bases, and 13 bases lay between the germline ends. From germline, CDR1 is MNHNS and CDR2 SASEGT. CDR3 DNA sequence: TGTGCCAGCAGTGAACGGGACACCTGGTACCAAGAGACCCAGTACTTC. Translation: CASSERDTWYQETQYF.

The chain recombines TRBV7-2 with TRBJ2-1; D remains ambiguous. CDR3 length: 14 residues. Per germline, CDR1 SGHTA and CDR2 FQGNSA. V lost 5 bases and J lost 0, with 8 bases in between. CDR3 sequence: CASSNVGSYNEQFF. Here the CDR3 DNA reads TGTGCCAGCAGCAACGTCGGCTCCTACAATGAGCAGTTCTTC.

This clone appeared a single time. J is TRBJ2-7 and V is TRBV4-3, with D hard to call. V lost 0 bases to trimming and J lost 6 bases, with 12 bases between them. Germline CDR1 is LGHNA and CDR2 is YSLEER. This CDR3 contains 14 residues. The CDR3 region is CASSQDPQIAEQYF. CDR3 DNA: TGCGCCAGCAGCCAAGACCCCCAGATCGCCGAGCAGTACTTC.

This clone was counted once. V gene TRBV2 combines with J gene TRBJ2-5; 12 bases line up with TRBD2. This CDR3 region has 15 residues. J lost 2 bases, V lost 6 bases, and 4 bases had no gene match. Germline CDR1 reads SNHLY; CDR2 reads FYNNEI. In DNA, the CDR3 is TGTGCCAGCAGCCCCGGGACTAGCGGGCAAGAGACCCAGTACTTC. Translation gives CASSPGTSGQETQYF.

The J gene is TRBJ2-5, the V gene TRBV7-3; D is possibly TRBD1 (5 bases). Germline CDR1 reads SGHTA; CDR2 reads FQGTGA. Trimming took off 2 bases at V and 1 base at J, with 14 bases between the two ends. This CDR3 has 16 residues. Here the CDR3 DNA reads TGTGCCAGCAGCTTAGGACAAGCTCCCCTCCAAGAGACCCAGTACTTC. This gives the protein CASSLGQAPLQETQYF.

V gene TRBV4-3 combines with J gene TRBJ2-1; 9 bases are a match to TRBD2. CDR1 is LGHNA, CDR2 YSLEER, per germline. The CDR3 consists of 17 residues. Trimming at V came to 1 base and at J to 5 bases, leaving 9 bases not matched to a gene. CDR3 protein: CASSQGSGLAGNNEQFF. CDR3 coding DNA: TGCGCCAGCAGCCAAGGAAGTGGTCTAGCGGGGAACAATGAGCAGTTCTTC.

This clone showed up just a few times. The chain recombines TRBV3-1 (or the pseudogene TRBV3-2) with TRBJ1-2; perhaps TRBD1 as D (5 bases). Trimming removed 2 bases at V and 0 bases at J, with 13 bases between. Germline V CDR1 and CDR2: LGHDT, YNNKEL (reference sequence). The CDR3 runs to 16 residues. CDR3: CASSQPDSYANYGYTF. The DNA of the CDR3 is TGTGCCAGCAGCCAACCCGACAGTTACGCTAACTATGGCTACACCTTC.

This chain joins TRBV2 and TRBJ2-5; possible D gene TRBD2, 5 bases. Germline loops: CDR1 SNHLY, CDR2 FYNNEI. The CDR3 totals 14 residues. V was cut by 0 bases and J by 5 bases, with 10 bases left in between. The CDR3 sequence is CASSEAGRGETQYF. DNA for the CDR3: TGTGCCAGCAGTGAAGCGGGCAGAGGGGAGACCCAGTACTTC.

The J gene is TRBJ1-6, the V gene TRBV27; perhaps TRBD1 as D (6 bases). This CDR3 contains 14 residues. Trimming removed 6 bases from V and 7 bases from J, with 13 bases in between. Germline-derived CDR1 and CDR2 are MNHEY and SMNVEV (reference sequence). CDR3 loop: CASSRGAGNSPLHF. CDR3 coding DNA: TGTGCCAGCAGCCGGGGGGCGGGGAATTCACCCCTCCACTTT.